This T cell receptor (beta chain) was observed in a study of blood T cell repertoires in COVID-19. Looking at the study overall: T cells, B-cell-depleted T cells, or PBMCs supplied cDNA or gDNA.

Sequenced by immunoSEQ multiplex PCR; TCRdb stores in-frame clones only, minus some. The table has roughly 200,000 clones, about 80% seen once. The CDR3 spans 18 residues. Trimming took 2 bases from V and 0 from J; bases not matched to a gene: 8. Germline V gene lookup returns CDR1 SGHAT and CDR2 FQNNGV. The clonotype comes from a human donor in a cohort sampled during active COVID-19. The sequencing sample was made of peripheral blood. The V and J genes are TRBV11-2 and TRBJ2-2, with 8 bases lining up with TRBD2. CDR3 coding DNA: TGTGCCAGCAGCTTACGGGGACTAGGGGGATCGAACACCGGGGAGCTGTTTTTT. Translated: CASSLRGLGGSNTGELFF.